The rows below give T cell receptor beta chains drawn from one sample of a study of persistence of HIV-infected CD4 T cells. For these receptors, no antigen is known. Some clones are missing from TCRdb's copy, which holds only in-frame ones; the method was immunoSEQ multiplex PCR. This table has around 35,000 clones, roughly four fifths appearing once. The sequences come from cultured CD4+ T cells from PBMCs, collected from a patient who received antiretroviral therapy. These receptors all stem from an adult with HIV. The donor label of this sample is uncertain. The CDR3 runs from the conserved cysteine through the conserved F or W. The order of the fields is clone size, J gene, D gene, V gene, CDR3 DNA, CDR3 protein. The D gene is left open where the match is weak. Not all rows give a size; the values are once, few, many and, for expanded clones, a class.

. | TRBJ2-5 | TRBD1 | TRBV19 | TGTGCCAGTAGCTCTCTCTCTCGGACAGGGCAAGAGACCCAGTACTTC | CASSSLSRTGQETQYF
. | TRBJ2-3 | . | TRBV6-1 | TGTGCCAGCAGTGAATACGGTACTAGCACAGATACGCAGTATTTT | CASSEYGTSTDTQYF
. | TRBJ1-1 | . | TRBV7-8 | TGTGCCAGCAGGATGAGGGAGGGTGGGGGGAACACTGAAGCTTTCTTT | CASRMREGGGNTEAFF
. | TRBJ1-2 | . | TRBV20-1 | TGCAGTGCTAGTGGGGGCGAGGGTGACTATGGCTACACCTTC | CSASGGEGDYGYTF
. | TRBJ1-3 | . | TRBV5-1 | TGCGCCAGCAGCCCTCGATTTGGCTCTGGAAACACCATATATTTT | CASSPRFGSGNTIYF
once | TRBJ1-1 | . | TRBV5-1 | TGCGCCAGCAGCTCTCAGACAGGCCGGGGGACTGAAGCTTTCTTT | CASSSQTGRGTEAFF
. | TRBJ1-1 | . | TRBV5-1 | TGCGCCAGCAGCTTGGGAGACACTGAAGCTTTCTTT | CASSLGDTEAFF
. | TRBJ1-2 | TRBD1 | TRBV30 | TGTGCCTGGAGCGACGACAGGGGATCCCACTTC | CAWSDDRGSHF
. | TRBJ2-1 | . | TRBV15 | TGTGCCACCAGCAGAGACGGCGGCAACAATGAGCAGTTCTTC | CATSRDGGNNEQFF
few | TRBJ2-2 | TRBD1 | TRBV7-8 | TGTGCCAGCAGCTTAGTTCCGGGACAGGGAAGGACGAACACCGGGGAGCTGTTTTTT | CASSLVPGQGRTNTGELFF
. | TRBJ1-1 | . | TRBV2 | TGTGCCAGCAGTATTCAAACGAACACTGAAGCTTTCTTT | CASSIQTNTEAFF
. | TRBJ2-3 | . | TRBV19 | TGTGCCAGTAGCTCTCAGGGGCTGGGGTCAGATACGCAGTATTTT | CASSSQGLGSDTQYF
once | TRBJ1-4 | TRBD1 | TRBV7-9 | TGTGCCAGCACCCTGACAGGGGCCGAAAAACTGTTTTTT | CASTLTGAEKLFF
. | TRBJ1-5 | . | TRBV3-1/TRBV3-2 | TGTGCCAGCAGCCAAGATCTCAATCAGCCCCAGCATTTT | CASSQDLNQPQHF
. | TRBJ2-1 | TRBD2 | TRBV5-1 | TGCGCCAGCAGCTTCGGTCCTAGCGGGGGGGCCAATGAGCAGTTCTTC | CASSFGPSGGANEQFF
. | TRBJ2-7 | . | TRBV7-9 | TGTGCCAGCAGCTTACTCGGGGTTCGGGAGCAGTACTTC | CASSLLGVREQYF
. | TRBJ1-1 | . | TRBV6-1 | TGTGCCAGCAGTGAAAGCACTGAAGCTTTCTTT | CASSESTEAFF
. | TRBJ2-7 | . | TRBV19 | TGTGCCAGTAGTATAGGACCTCCCTACGAGCAGTACTTC | CASSIGPPYEQYF
. | TRBJ1-4 | . | TRBV7-2 | TGTGCCAGCAGCTCCCAAACAGGGAGTAATGAAAAACTGTTTTTT | CASSSQTGSNEKLFF
. | TRBJ1-2 | TRBD1 | TRBV5-1 | TGCGCCAGCAGCTCACTAGGGACAGGGGTGAAAGGCTACACCTTC | CASSSLGTGVKGYTF
. | TRBJ2-2 | . | TRBV19 | TGTGCCAGTAGTATAAGCAGGGCCGGGGAGCTGTTTTTT | CASSISRAGELFF
few | TRBJ2-3 | TRBD2 | TRBV9 | TGTGCCAGCAGCGTAAGAAGCGGGGGGCTTCACCTCACAGATACGCAGTATTTT | CASSVRSGGLHLTDTQYF
. | TRBJ2-7 | . | TRBV4-2 | TGTGCCAGCAGCCAGGGCCGGGGGCCTCGGTCCTACGAGCAGTACTTC | CASSQGRGPRSYEQYF
. | TRBJ1-2 | . | TRBV15 | TGTGCCACCAGCAGAGTAAGCGGAGCCTATGGCTACACCTTC | CATSRVSGAYGYTF
. | TRBJ1-1 | TRBD1 | TRBV12-5 | TGTGCTAGTGGTTACGGGACAGGGGTTAGGAACACTGAAGCTTTCTTT | CASGYGTGVRNTEAFF
. | TRBJ2-6 | . | TRBV6-5 | TGTGCCAGCAGAGCTCTATCTGGGGCCAACGTCCTGACTTTC | CASRALSGANVLTF
. | TRBJ2-3 | TRBD2 | TRBV4-1 | TGCGCCAGCAGCCTAACTAGCGGGGGGGCAACAGATACGCAGTATTTT | CASSLTSGGATDTQYF
few | TRBJ1-1 | TRBD1 | TRBV3-1/TRBV3-2 | TGTGCCAGCAGTCTACAGGGGGTACGCACTGAAGCTTTCTTT | CASSLQGVRTEAFF
. | TRBJ1-1 | TRBD1 | TRBV2 | TGTGCCATCGACAGGGTGAGGAACACTGAAGCTTTCTTT | CAIDRVRNTEAFF
. | TRBJ2-3 | . | TRBV3-1/TRBV3-2 | TGTGCCAGCAGCCCCTCCCCCTTCCGGGGGCTAACTAGCACAGATACGCAGTATTTT | CASSPSPFRGLTSTDTQYF
. | TRBJ1-5 | . | TRBV18 | TGTGCCAGCTCGCCACAGGGTAACAGAAATCAGCCCCAGCATTTT | CASSPQGNRNQPQHF
. | TRBJ1-2 | TRBD1 | TRBV19 | TGTGCCAGTAGTAGAGGGGGCCAAGGCTACACCTTC | CASSRGGQGYTF
. | TRBJ1-1 | . | TRBV12-5 | TGTGCTAGCCGTCCTGTCAACACTGAAGCTTTCTTT | CASRPVNTEAFF
. | TRBJ1-1 | . | TRBV5-5 | TGTGCCAGCAGCTTGGGGACGAACACTGAAGCTTTCTTT | CASSLGTNTEAFF
once | TRBJ1-2 | TRBD1 | TRBV29-1 | TGCAGCGTTGAAGATCTTAACAGTAGACAGGGTCGCTACACCTTC | CSVEDLNSRQGRYTF
. | TRBJ2-2 | . | TRBV7-2 | TGTGCCAGCAGCTTAGATGGGGCCGGGGAGCTGTTTTTT | CASSLDGAGELFF
. | TRBJ1-2 | TRBD1 | TRBV5-4 | TGTGCCAGCAGCCCTCGGGACAGGGGAGGCGGCTACACCTTC | CASSPRDRGGGYTF
. | TRBJ1-1 | TRBD1 | TRBV4-1 | TGCGCCAGCACCCTGACAGGGCTGGCCACTGAAGCTTTCTTT | CASTLTGLATEAFF
. | TRBJ2-5 | TRBD2 | TRBV19 | TGTGCCAGTAACGAGCGGGGGGGTACCCAAGAGACCCAGTACTTC | CASNERGGTQETQYF
few | TRBJ1-1 | . | TRBV7-9 | TGTGCCAGCAGTCCCAAGGGATGGGGGTTGAACACTGAAGCTTTCTTT | CASSPKGWGLNTEAFF
. | TRBJ2-1 | TRBD2 | TRBV30 | TGTGCCTGGAGATTTGCGGCGGGGGGGCAATACAATGAGCAGTTCTTC | CAWRFAAGGQYNEQFF
. | TRBJ2-3 | . | TRBV5-1 | TGCGCCAGCAGCCTCCATAGGGGACGGGACCTACCCACAGATACGCAGTATTTT | CASSLHRGRDLPTDTQYF
. | TRBJ2-3 | TRBD2 | TRBV7-9 | TGTGCCAGCAGCCCTAGCGGAAACACAGATACGCAGTATTTT | CASSPSGNTDTQYF
few | TRBJ2-7 | TRBD2 | TRBV7-2 | TGTGCCAGCAGCTTACATGGGGCGGGGGACGAGCAGTACTTC | CASSLHGAGDEQYF
. | TRBJ1-4 | . | TRBV19 | TGTGCCAGTAAATTGTGGACCGCAACTAATGAAAAACTGTTTTTT | CASKLWTATNEKLFF
. | TRBJ1-5 | . | TRBV19 | TGTGCCAGTAGTATAGGGGGTTCCGATCAGCCCCAGCATTTT | CASSIGGSDQPQHF
. | TRBJ2-3 | . | TRBV7-9 | TGTGCCACCAAGCTGTGGGAAACTAGCACAGATACGCAGTATTTT | CATKLWETSTDTQYF
. | TRBJ2-1 | TRBD1 | TRBV24-1 | TGTGCCACCAGTGCCCGATTCCGGGACAGGGTTAGCAATGAGCAGTTCTTC | CATSARFRDRVSNEQFF
. | TRBJ2-2 | . | TRBV19 | TGTGCCAGTACCGGACAGATTGGCACCGGGGAGCTGTTTTTT | CASTGQIGTGELFF
. | TRBJ1-6 | . | TRBV19 | TGTGCCAGTAGTATAAGGTCACTGATTAATTCACCCCTCCACTTT | CASSIRSLINSPLHF
. | TRBJ1-1 | TRBD1 | TRBV19 | TGTGCCAGTAGTTTGGGACAGGTAAACACTGAAGCTTTCTTT | CASSLGQVNTEAFF
. | TRBJ1-1 | TRBD1 | TRBV6-2/TRBV6-3 | TGTGCCAGCAGTTCTCGAGGGGGCGTCACTGAAGCTTTCTTT | CASSSRGGVTEAFF
. | TRBJ1-1 | . | TRBV7-3 | TGTGCCAGCAGCTTATCCGGTGGACCCAGGAGGACTGAAGCTTTCTTT | CASSLSGGPRRTEAFF
. | TRBJ1-5 | TRBD1 | TRBV6-5 | TGTGCCAGCAGCTGGACAGGGGGCTCCCAGCCCCAGCATTTT | CASSWTGGSQPQHF